This entry lists 10 T cell receptor beta chains sequenced from one sample in a study of OX40 agonist ivuxolimab in advanced cancers. Clones were sequenced by immunoSEQ multiplex PCR, and TCRdb holds only the in-frame ones, with some missing. The sample comprises 45,000 to 70,000 clones, about 89% of which are singletons, and approximately 1.4% rests with the top ten. Sequencing used CD4+ or CD8+ T cells sorted from blood, obtained in a trial of the OX40 agonist ivuxolimab. The receptors here all came from an adult with an advanced solid tumor such as melanoma, head and neck, liver or kidney cancer.

This clone was observed a few times. V and J are TRBV2 and TRBJ1-6, with 8 positions matching TRBD1. The CDR3 has 16 residues. CDR1 is SNHLY, CDR2 FYNNEI, per germline. V shed 6 bases, J shed 9 bases, and the junction held 13 bases outside the gene matches. The DNA for the CDR3 is TGTGCCAGCAGGACCACCCTCGGACAGGGTGGTTCACCCCTCCACTTT. It encodes CASRTTLGQGGSPLHF.

The rearrangement uses TRBV6-1 and TRBJ1-5; possible D gene TRBD1, 6 bases. CDR1 and CDR2 from the germline V gene are MNHNS and SASEGT. This CDR3 is built from 14 residues. V lost 2 bases to trimming and J lost 11 bases, with 16 bases between them. CDR3 amino acids: CASSEMQGSRAQHF. The DNA of the CDR3 is TGTGCCAGCAGTGAAATGCAGGGGAGCAGGGCCCAGCATTTT.

This chain links TRBV6-5 with TRBJ2-1; tentative D call: TRBD2 (6 bases). CDR1 and CDR2 (germline): MNHEY, SVGAGI. The CDR3 is made up of 11 amino acids. With 8 bases removed from V and 6 bases from J, the gap between germline ends came to 8 bases. The CDR3 reads CASGGSNEQFF. In nucleotides, the CDR3 is TGTGCCAGCGGGGGGAGCAATGAGCAGTTCTTC.

The chain couples TRBV27 to TRBJ1-6; tentatively, D is TRBD1 (6 bases). CDR3 length equals 15 residues. V lost 6 bases and J lost 7, with 16 bases in between. Germline V CDR1 and CDR2: MNHEY, SMNVEV (reference sequence). The CDR3 region has the DNA TGTGCCAGCAGGCTGGAGGGACAAAGAAATTCACCCCTCCACTTT. It codes for CASRLEGQRNSPLHF.

The CDR3 spells CATSRDEGQGGYNEQFF. CDR3 in DNA: TGTGCCACCAGCAGAGACGAGGGACAGGGGGGCTACAATGAGCAGTTCTTC. The chain uses TRBV15 and TRBJ2-1; 11 nucleotides match TRBD1. The germline CDR1 and CDR2 sequences are LNHNV and YYDKDF (reference sequence). Trimming took 0 bases from V and 3 from J; bases not matched to a gene: 4. This CDR3 comprises 17 residues.

This rearrangement joins TRBV21-1 to TRBJ2-7; no DNA check was done on the table's D call, TRBD1. TRBV21-1 is a documented pseudogene. This CDR3 spans 16 amino acids. Written as DNA, the CDR3 is TGTGCCAGCAGCGACAGCTCCGGGACAGGGGGGTACGAGCAGTACTTC. This sequence encodes CASSDSSGTGGYEQYF.

This clone has only a few counts. The rearrangement links TRBV20-1 to TRBJ1-1; D uncertain. The length of the CDR3 is 11 residues. Per germline, CDR1 DFQATT and CDR2 SNEGSKA (reference sequence). The CDR3 nucleotides are TGCAGAGCCCGAGAGAACACTGAAGCTTTCTTT. The encoded protein is CRARENTEAFF.

As DNA, the CDR3 is TGTGCCAGCAAAGGGACAGGGACTAAGCAGTACTTC. Translation gives CASKGTGTKQYF. The gene calls are TRBV6-5 and TRBJ2-7, with TRBD1 matching 9 bases. This CDR3 comprises 12 residues. Germline values: CDR1 MNHEY, CDR2 SVGAGI. The V segment lost 7 bases and the J segment 8 bases; nucleotides outside the gene matches: 6.

This clone appeared a few times. The chain carries TRBV5-1 and TRBJ2-3; D could derive from TRBD1 or TRBD2 (5 bases each). Germline lookup yields CDR1 SGHRS and CDR2 YFSETQ. The CDR3 length is 15 residues. Trimming removed 0 bases from V and 1 base from J, with 9 bases in between. CDR3 in amino acids: CASSLAGSGTDTQYF. CDR3 coding DNA: TGCGCCAGCAGCTTGGCAGGGAGTGGCACAGATACGCAGTATTTT.

V and J are TRBV18 and TRBJ1-2, with 9 bases aligning to TRBD1. Per germline, CDR1 KGHSH and CDR2 LQKENI. There are 15 residues in the CDR3. With V trimmed by 2 bases and J by 3 bases, 4 bases remained unmatched. DNA of the CDR3: TGTGCCAGCTCACCAGGACAGGGGATAGACTATGGCTACACCTTC. Translation: CASSPGQGIDYGYTF.